The clone carrying this T cell receptor (beta chain) was recorded at least ten times. The V end lost 3 bases, the J end lost 8 bases, and 13 bases lay between the germline ends. This CDR3 spans 13 amino acids. Per germline, CDR1 SQVTM and CDR2 ANQGSEA. TCRdb ran MiXCR on the reads and lists one entry per CDR3 protein. The sample includes under 250,000 distinct CDR3 sequences, 6.5% seen only once; the top ten take about 6.3%. These data belong to a study of T cell repertoires in cytomegalovirus infection. Source material: PBMCs. V and J are TRBV29-1 and TRBJ1-4; D gene unclear. The receptor was derived from a human donor in good health (CMV status not recorded). Some clones in this sample may be carry-over from other donors' samples. CDR3 residues: CSVDLIGYEKLFF. For the CDR3, the DNA is TGCAGCGTTGATCTTATAGGGTACGAAAAACTGTTTTTT.